Following are 11 T cell receptor beta chains from one sample sequenced in a study of shared clonotypes between healthy human individuals. TCRdb's table, derived via immunoSEQ multiplex PCR, lists solely in-frame clones and lacks some. The sample has some 2,100,000 clones, around 95% seen once; the top ten hold 0.1% to 0.15%. The sample was naive CD4+ T cells sorted from blood. The subset here: CD45RA+ positively selected. These receptor sequences come from a man younger than 35 in good health.

V is TRBV11-2 and J is TRBJ2-5; possibly TRBD2 for D (6 bases). Germline CDR1 SGHAT, CDR2 FQNNGV. There are 16 residues in the CDR3. V was clipped by 5 bases and J by 2 bases, with 18 bases between them. CDR3 amino acids: CASSIIWAGWQETQYF. CDR3 coding DNA: TGTGCCAGCAGCATAATCTGGGCGGGATGGCAAGAGACCCAGTACTTC.

The V gene is TRBV19, the J gene TRBJ1-5; 7 bases are a match to TRBD1. This CDR3 comprises 14 residues. The V gene's germline CDR1 is LNHDA and CDR2 SQIVND (reference sequence). The J segment lost 1 base and the V segment lost 8 bases, leaving 5 bases of the junction unmatched. The chain's CDR3 is CASCPGQSNQPQHF. CDR3 DNA: TGTGCCAGTTGCCCGGGACAGAGCAATCAGCCCCAGCATTTT. Combining the CDR3 with reference TRBV19 and TRBJ1-5 gives the whole variable domain DGGITQSPKYLFRKEGQNVTLSCEQNLNHDAMYWYRQDPGQGLRLIYYSQIVNDFQKGDIAEGYSVSREKKESFPLTVTSAQKNPTAFYLCASCPGQSNQPQHFGDGTRLSIL.

This chain joins TRBV2 and TRBJ2-1; 9 bases map to TRBD2. Losses at the gene ends were 1 base for V and 5 bases for J; bases not matched to a gene: 3. This CDR3 has 15 amino acids. Germline CDR1 SNHLY, CDR2 FYNNEI. CDR3 in amino acids: CASSEGLAGNNEQFF. CDR3 nucleotide sequence: TGTGCCAGCAGTGAAGGGCTAGCGGGAAACAATGAGCAGTTCTTC.

The rearrangement links TRBV18 to TRBJ1-2; D unclear. The CDR3 is 16 amino acids. Germline CDR1 KGHSH, CDR2 LQKENI. The V gene lost 0 bases and the J gene lost 0 bases, with 11 bases spanning the gap. CDR3 sequence: CASSPPNSDPNYGYTF. The CDR3 bases are TGTGCCAGCTCACCACCTAATTCCGACCCTAACTATGGCTACACCTTC.

Here the CDR3 reads CASRGGGGVNQPQHF. Here the CDR3 DNA reads TGTGCCAGCAGGGGGGGTGGGGGAGTCAATCAGCCCCAGCATTTT. The chain uses TRBV28 and TRBJ1-5; D might be TRBD1 (5 bases). Deletions cut 6 bases from V and 3 bases from J, with 15 bases between. Germline lookup yields CDR1 MDHEN and CDR2 SYDVKM. The CDR3 has 15 residues.

This clone is a singleton in its sample. This chain links TRBV6-5 with TRBJ2-7, with D maybe TRBD1 (6 bases). The CDR3 runs 12 residues. V shed 6 bases and J shed 3 bases, with 9 bases lying between them. Germline CDR1 and CDR2: MNHEY and SVGAGI. CDR3 protein: CASRKGVYEQYF. CDR3 sequence (DNA): TGTGCCAGCAGAAAGGGGGTCTACGAGCAGTACTTC.

The gene calls are TRBV5-1 and TRBJ2-2, with D unclear. This CDR3 has 13 residues. V lost 2 bases and J 5 bases, leaving 7 bases between the germline ends. The V gene's germline CDR1 is SGHRS and CDR2 YFSETQ. The DNA of the CDR3 is TGCGCCAGCAGCTTTGACCTTACCGGGGAGCTGTTTTTT. Protein product: CASSFDLTGELFF.

V gene TRBV15 combines with J gene TRBJ2-7; D uncertain. V was cut by 5 bases and J by 5 bases, with 16 bases left in between. CDR1 LNHNV and CDR2 YYDKDF come from the germline V gene (reference sequence). The CDR3 has 14 amino acids. For the CDR3, the DNA is TGTGCCACCAGCTCCCGGCGGATAGGAAACGAGCAGTACTTC. It translates to CATSSRRIGNEQYF.

The V call is TRBV13, the J call TRBJ2-7, with D unclear. This CDR3 spans 12 amino acids. V was pared by 4 bases and J by 4 bases, with 8 bases between. Germline assignment: CDR1 PRHDT and CDR2 FYEKMQ (reference sequence). DNA for the CDR3: TGTGCCAGCAGCTGGGGAAATTACGAGCAGTACTTC. It encodes CASSWGNYEQYF.

This chain joins TRBV7-6 and TRBJ2-5; TRBD2 aligns across 7 bases. Trimming cost V 3 bases and J 2 bases; bases outside gene matches: 9. CDR1 SGHVS and CDR2 FNYEAQ come from the germline V gene. The CDR3 is 16 residues long. The CDR3 here is CASSFSASGYQETQYF. The CDR3 DNA reads TGTGCCAGCAGCTTCTCGGCTAGCGGCTATCAAGAGACCCAGTACTTC.

V and J are TRBV6-5 and TRBJ1-6; D is ambiguous. The ends were cut back, 8 bases at V and 9 bases at J, with 17 bases in the middle. This CDR3 has 14 amino acids. The germline V gene encodes CDR1 MNHEY and CDR2 SVGAGI. CDR3 coding DNA: TGTGCCAGCGGAATATCACAGAGTACTTCACCCCTCCACTTT. Amino acids: CASGISQSTSPLHF.